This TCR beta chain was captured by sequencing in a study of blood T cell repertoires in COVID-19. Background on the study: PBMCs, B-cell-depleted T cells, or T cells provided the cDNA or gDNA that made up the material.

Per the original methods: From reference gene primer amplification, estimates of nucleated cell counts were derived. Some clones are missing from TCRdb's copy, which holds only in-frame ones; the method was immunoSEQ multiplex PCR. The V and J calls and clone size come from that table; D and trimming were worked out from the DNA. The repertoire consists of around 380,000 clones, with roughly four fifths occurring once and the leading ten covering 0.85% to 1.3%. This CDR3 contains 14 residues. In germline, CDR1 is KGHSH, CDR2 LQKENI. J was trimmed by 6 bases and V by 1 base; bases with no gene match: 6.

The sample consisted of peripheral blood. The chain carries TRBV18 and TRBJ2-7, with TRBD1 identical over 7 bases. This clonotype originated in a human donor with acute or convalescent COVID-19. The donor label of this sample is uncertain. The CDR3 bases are TGTGCCAGCTCACCACGACAGGGCCGCGGCGAGCAGTACTTC. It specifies CASSPRQGRGEQYF. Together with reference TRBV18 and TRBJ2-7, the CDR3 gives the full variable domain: NAGVMQNPRHLVRRRGQEARLRCSPMKGHSHVYWYRQLPEEGLKFMVYLQKENIIDESGMPKERFSAEFPKEGPSILRIQQVVRGDSAAYFCASSPRQGRGEQYFGPGTRLTVT.